The 10 T cell receptor beta chains presented below share a single source sample, sequenced in a study of T cells in Graves' hyperthyroidism and ophthalmopathy. The CDR3 regions of TCR beta were amplified from RNA transcripts. An initial round of RT-PCR targeting the TCR CDR3 relied on the HTBI primer set. Using its own MiXCR run on the multiplex PCR reads, TCRdb lists one record per CDR3 protein. The profile shows approximately 350,000 distinct CDR3 sequences, around 15% of them singletons. Sequenced sample: blood. The receptor source for this set is a woman in her sixties or seventies with Graves' ophthalmopathy.

In this sample, this clonotype turned up many times. The chain employs TRBV7-8 and TRBJ2-2; TRBD1 might be the D (6 bases). The ends were cut back, 5 bases at V and 0 bases at J, with 13 bases in the middle. The CDR3 contains 16 residues. The V gene's germline CDR1 is SGHVS and CDR2 FQNEAQ. The CDR3 sequence: CASSKQGPANTGELFF. In nucleotides, the CDR3 is TGTGCCAGCAGCAAACAGGGACCCGCGAACACCGGGGAGCTGTTTTTT.

This clonotype was detected only a few times. This rearrangement joins TRBV11-2 to TRBJ1-3, with unresolved D. This CDR3 contains 14 residues. Germline V gene lookup returns CDR1 SGHAT and CDR2 FQNNGV. The germline V and J ends were trimmed by 5 bases and 0 bases, with 8 bases remaining between them. In DNA form, the CDR3 reads TGTGCCAGCAGCCCCCTGAACTCTGGAAACACCATATATTTT. It specifies CASSPLNSGNTIYF.

This clonotype was found many times. The CDR3: CASSGDRGTDTQYF. The CDR3 DNA reads as TGCGCCAGCAGCGGGGACAGGGGAACAGATACGCAGTATTTT. The chain links TRBV5-1 to TRBJ2-3; 10 bases are a match to TRBD1. The germline gives CDR1 SGHRS, CDR2 YFSETQ. V shed 4 bases, J shed 3 bases, and the junction held 2 bases outside the gene matches. CDR3 size: 14 residues.

There are many counts of this clonotype. The chain carries TRBV20-1 and TRBJ2-3; TRBD2 aligns across 7 bases. The CDR3 has 16 amino acids. J gave up 6 bases and V 2 bases, and 14 bases lay outside the gene matches. Germline CDR1 DFQATT, CDR2 SNEGSKA (reference sequence). The CDR3 DNA reads as TGCAGTGCTAGAACCTGGGGCGCGGGAGTAAAGGATACGCAGTATTTT. The encoded protein is CSARTWGAGVKDTQYF.

The sample holds many counts of this clonotype. This sequence joins TRBV18 and TRBJ1-1; D gene uncertain. The CDR3 length is 15 residues. The germline V and J ends were trimmed by 1 base and 0 bases, with 9 bases remaining between them. Germline assignment: CDR1 KGHSH and CDR2 LQKENI. CDR3 nucleotide sequence: TGTGCCAGCTCACCACAAGGGAACATGAACACTGAAGCTTTCTTT. Translated, it gives CASSPQGNMNTEAFF.

The chain carries TRBV5-1 and TRBJ2-5; D may be TRBD2 (5 bases). Germline V gene lookup returns CDR1 SGHRS and CDR2 YFSETQ. The CDR3 has 14 residues. V was pared by 0 bases and J by 4 bases, with 10 bases between. CDR3 in DNA: TGCGCCAGCAGCTTGGAGAGGGATGGAGAGACCCAGTACTTC. Translating gives CASSLERDGETQYF.

This clonotype was seen at least ten times. The genes are TRBV20-1 and TRBJ2-7; D is perhaps TRBD2 (5 bases). V was pared by 4 bases and J by 0 bases, with 13 bases between. The CDR3 loop spans 14 amino acids. Germline lookup yields CDR1 DFQATT and CDR2 SNEGSKA (reference sequence). CDR3 sequence: CSAIWRALSYEQYF. DNA for the CDR3: TGCAGTGCTATTTGGCGGGCCCTCTCCTACGAGCAGTACTTC.

In regard to this clonotype: A much larger clone lies one base from this, so it may be a read error. This sequence joins TRBV7-2 and TRBJ1-1; D ambiguous. V shed 5 bases and J shed 0 bases, with 7 bases lying between them. The CDR3 contains 13 residues. Germline values: CDR1 SGHTA, CDR2 FQGNSA. Written as DNA, the CDR3 is TGTGCCAGCAGCCAAAGGCTGAACACTGAAGCTTTCTTT. Translation: CASSQRLNTEAFF.

The sample holds a few counts of this clonotype. The chain uses TRBV9 and TRBJ1-1; no clear D gene. The CDR3 totals 15 residues. The V gene lost 4 bases and the J gene lost 1 base, with 14 bases spanning the gap. Germline CDR1 SGDLS, CDR2 YYNGEE. The CDR3 loop reads CASSPTVGRNTEAFF. CDR3 DNA sequence: TGTGCCAGCAGCCCCACCGTAGGACGGAACACTGAAGCTTTCTTT.

The genes are TRBV6-1 and TRBJ1-1; D might be TRBD1 (5 bases). The germline CDR1 and CDR2 sequences are MNHNS and SASEGT. This CDR3 spans 14 amino acids. The V gene lost 7 bases and the J gene lost 1 base, with 13 bases spanning the gap. The CDR3 DNA reads as TGTGCCAGCAAGCAGGGCGGAGGGAACACTGAAGCTTTCTTT. Protein product: CASKQGGGNTEAFF.